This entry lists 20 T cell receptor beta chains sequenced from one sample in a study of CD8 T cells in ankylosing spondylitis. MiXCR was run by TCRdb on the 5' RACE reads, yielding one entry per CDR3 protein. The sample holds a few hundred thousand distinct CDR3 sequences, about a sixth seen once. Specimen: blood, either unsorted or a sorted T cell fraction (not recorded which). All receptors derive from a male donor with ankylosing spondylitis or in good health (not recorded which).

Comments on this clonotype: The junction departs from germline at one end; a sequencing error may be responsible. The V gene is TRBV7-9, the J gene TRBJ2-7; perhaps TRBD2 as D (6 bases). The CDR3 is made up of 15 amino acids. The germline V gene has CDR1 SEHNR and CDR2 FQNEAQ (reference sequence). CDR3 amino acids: CASSVGGADSYELYF. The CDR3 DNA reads TGTGCCAGTTCAGTTGGCGGGGCTGACTCCTACGAGCTGTACTTC.

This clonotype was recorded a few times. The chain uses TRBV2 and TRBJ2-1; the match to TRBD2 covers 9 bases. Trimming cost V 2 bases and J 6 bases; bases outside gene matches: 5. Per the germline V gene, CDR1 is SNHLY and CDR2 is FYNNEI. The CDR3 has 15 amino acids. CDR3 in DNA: TGTGCCAGCAGTGAATATAGCGGGAGCGGCAATGAGCAGTTCTTC. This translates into CASSEYSGSGNEQFF.

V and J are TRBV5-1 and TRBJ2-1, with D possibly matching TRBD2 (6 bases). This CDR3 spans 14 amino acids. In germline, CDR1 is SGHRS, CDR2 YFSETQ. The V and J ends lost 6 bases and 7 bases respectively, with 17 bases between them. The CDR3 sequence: CASMGGGVDNEQFF. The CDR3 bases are TGCGCCAGCATGGGGGGTGGTGTTGATAATGAGCAGTTCTTC.

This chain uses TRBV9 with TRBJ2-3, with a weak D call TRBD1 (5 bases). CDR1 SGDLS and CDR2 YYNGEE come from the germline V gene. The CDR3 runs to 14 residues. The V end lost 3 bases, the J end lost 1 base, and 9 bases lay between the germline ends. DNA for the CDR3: TGTGCCAGCAGCGACGACAGTGGCACAGATACGCAGTATTTT. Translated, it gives CASSDDSGTDTQYF.

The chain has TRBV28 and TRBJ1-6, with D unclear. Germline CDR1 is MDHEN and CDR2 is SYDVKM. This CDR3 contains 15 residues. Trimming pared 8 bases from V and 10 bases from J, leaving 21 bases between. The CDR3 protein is CASDTSVGADSPLHF. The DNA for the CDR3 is TGTGCCAGCGATACCTCGGTCGGAGCCGACTCACCCCTCCACTTT.

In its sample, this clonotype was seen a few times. CDR3 sequence reads: CASSQAFITSYEQYF. The CDR3 nucleotides are TGTGCCAGCAGCCAAGCATTCATTACCTCCTACGAGCAGTACTTC. The rearrangement joins TRBV3-1 to TRBJ2-7; no clear D gene. Germline lookup yields CDR1 LGHDT and CDR2 YNNKEL (reference sequence). The CDR3 covers 15 residues. V was trimmed by 1 base and J by 0 bases, leaving 10 bases between them.

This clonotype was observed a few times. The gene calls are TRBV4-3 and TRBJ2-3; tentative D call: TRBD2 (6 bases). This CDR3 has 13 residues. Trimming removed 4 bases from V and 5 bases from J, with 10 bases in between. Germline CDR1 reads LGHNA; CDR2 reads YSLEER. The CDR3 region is CASSRTSLDTQYF. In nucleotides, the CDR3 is TGCGCCAGCAGCCGAACTAGCCTAGATACGCAGTATTTT.

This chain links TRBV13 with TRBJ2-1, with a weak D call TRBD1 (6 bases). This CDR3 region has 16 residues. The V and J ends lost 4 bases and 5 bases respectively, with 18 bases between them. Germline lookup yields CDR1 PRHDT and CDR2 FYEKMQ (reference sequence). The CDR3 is CASSSWGQGKDNEQFF. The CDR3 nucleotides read TGTGCCAGCAGCTCGTGGGGGCAAGGAAAGGACAATGAGCAGTTCTTC.

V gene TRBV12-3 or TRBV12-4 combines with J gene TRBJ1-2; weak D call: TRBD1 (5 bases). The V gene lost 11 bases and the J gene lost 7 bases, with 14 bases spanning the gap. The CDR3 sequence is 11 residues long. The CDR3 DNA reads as TGTGCCGCCAGGCAGGGTTTTGGCTACACCTTC. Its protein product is CAARQGFGYTF.

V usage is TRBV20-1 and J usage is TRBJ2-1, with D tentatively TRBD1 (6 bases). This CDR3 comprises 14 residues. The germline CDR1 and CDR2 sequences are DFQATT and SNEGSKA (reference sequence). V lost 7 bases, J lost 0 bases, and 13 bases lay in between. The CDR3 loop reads CSVPGQSSYNEQFF. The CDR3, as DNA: TGCAGTGTACCGGGACAAAGCTCCTACAATGAGCAGTTCTTC.

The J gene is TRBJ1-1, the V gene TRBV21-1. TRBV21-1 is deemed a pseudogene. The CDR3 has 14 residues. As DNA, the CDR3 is TGTGCCAGCAGCAAAATTGTGAGGAACACTGAAGCTTTCTTT. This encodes CASSKIVRNTEAFF.

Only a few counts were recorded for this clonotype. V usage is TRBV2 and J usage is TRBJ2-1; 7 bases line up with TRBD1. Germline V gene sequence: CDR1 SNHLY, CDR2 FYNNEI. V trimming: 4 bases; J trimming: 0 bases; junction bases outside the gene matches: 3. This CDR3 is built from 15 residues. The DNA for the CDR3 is TGTGCCAGCAGTGGCAGGGGGTCCTCCTACAATGAGCAGTTCTTC. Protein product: CASSGRGSSYNEQFF.

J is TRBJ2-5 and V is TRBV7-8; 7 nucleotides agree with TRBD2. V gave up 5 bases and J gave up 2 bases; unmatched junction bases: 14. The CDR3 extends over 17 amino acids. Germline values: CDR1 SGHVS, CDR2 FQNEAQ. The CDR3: CASSAEREGEGQETQYF. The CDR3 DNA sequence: TGTGCCAGCAGCGCGGAAAGGGAGGGAGAAGGGCAAGAGACCCAGTACTTC.

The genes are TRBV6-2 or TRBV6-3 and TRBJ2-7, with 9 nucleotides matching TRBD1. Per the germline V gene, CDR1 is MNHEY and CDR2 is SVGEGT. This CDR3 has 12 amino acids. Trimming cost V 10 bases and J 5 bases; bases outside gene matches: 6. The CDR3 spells CATRTGAHEQYF. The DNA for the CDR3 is TGTGCCACCAGGACAGGGGCCCACGAGCAGTACTTC.

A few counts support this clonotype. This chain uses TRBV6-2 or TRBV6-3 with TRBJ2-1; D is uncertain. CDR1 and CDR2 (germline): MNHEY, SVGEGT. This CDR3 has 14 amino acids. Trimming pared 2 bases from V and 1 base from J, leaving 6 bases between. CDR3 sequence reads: CASSYGESYNEQFF. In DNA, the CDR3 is TGTGCCAGCAGTTACGGGGAATCCTACAATGAGCAGTTCTTC.

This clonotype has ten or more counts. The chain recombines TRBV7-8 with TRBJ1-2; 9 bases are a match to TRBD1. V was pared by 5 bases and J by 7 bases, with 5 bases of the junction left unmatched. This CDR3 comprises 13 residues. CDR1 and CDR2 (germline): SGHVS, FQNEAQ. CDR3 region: CASSPQDRGGYTF. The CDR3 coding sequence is TGTGCCAGCAGCCCTCAGGACAGGGGTGGCTACACCTTC. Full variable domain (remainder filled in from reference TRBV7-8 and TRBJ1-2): GAGVSQSPRYKVAKRGQDVALRCDPISGHVSLFWYQQALGQGPEFLTYFQNEAQLDKSGLPSDRFFAERPEGSVSTLKIQRTQQEDSAVYLCASSPQDRGGYTFGSGTRLTVV.

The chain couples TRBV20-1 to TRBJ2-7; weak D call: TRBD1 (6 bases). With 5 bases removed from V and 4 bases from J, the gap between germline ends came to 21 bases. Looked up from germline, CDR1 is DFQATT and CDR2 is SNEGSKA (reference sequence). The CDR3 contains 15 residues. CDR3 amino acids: CSAPRAAGAIYEQYF. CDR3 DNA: TGCAGTGCTCCCCGAGCGGCAGGGGCCATATACGAGCAGTACTTC.

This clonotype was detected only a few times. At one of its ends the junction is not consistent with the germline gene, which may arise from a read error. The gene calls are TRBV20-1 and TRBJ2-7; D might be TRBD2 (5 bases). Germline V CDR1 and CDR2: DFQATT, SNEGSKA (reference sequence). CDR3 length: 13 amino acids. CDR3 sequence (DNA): TGCAGTGCCAGAGGGATGGGCCTGTACGAGCAGTACTTC. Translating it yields CSARGMGLYEQYF.

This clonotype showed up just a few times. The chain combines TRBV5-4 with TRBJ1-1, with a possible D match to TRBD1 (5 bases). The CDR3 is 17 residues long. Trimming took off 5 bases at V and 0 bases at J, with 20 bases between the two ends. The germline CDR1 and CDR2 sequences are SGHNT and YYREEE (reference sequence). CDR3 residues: CASSRPDRRYMNTEAFF. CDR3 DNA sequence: TGTGCCAGCAGTCGACCCGACAGACGATACATGAACACTGAAGCTTTCTTT.

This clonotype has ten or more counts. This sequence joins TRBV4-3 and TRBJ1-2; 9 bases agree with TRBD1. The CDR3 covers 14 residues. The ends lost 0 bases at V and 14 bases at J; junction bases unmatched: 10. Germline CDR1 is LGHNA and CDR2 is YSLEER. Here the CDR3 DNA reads TGCGCCAGCAGCCAAGATTGGACCGGTGACAGGGGGACCTTC. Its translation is CASSQDWTGDRGTF.